The TCR beta chain described here comes from a study of beta chain features in type 1 diabetes. Study-wide background: Across the samples, approximately 98,000,000 sorted cells were examined in total.

Of the isolated RNA, all was reverse transcribed, and so the sequenced material was expressed TCRB transcripts. TCRdb keeps only in-frame clones here, not all; method: immunoSEQ multiplex PCR. Of around 250,000 clones in the sample, roughly 14% were seen once. A few counts support this clone. What it recognizes is unknown. Study-wide points: All four CD4+ subsets from Type 1 diabetes patients carried moderately but significantly shorter TCRB CDR3s. Diminished insertions and augmented deletions at VDJ junctions characterized type 1 diabetes patients.

Staining for CD45RO/CCR7/CD25/CD127/CD95/CD27 allowed sorting of CD4+ naive, central memory, regulatory and stem cell-like memory cells. The sample was naive CD4+ T cells from blood. The receptor's source is a man aged 25-45 years with type 1 diabetes.

The CDR3 region is CASSPRTGAMNTEAFF. DNA for the CDR3: TGTGCCAGCAGCCCACGGACAGGGGCAATGAACACTGAAGCTTTCTTT. This sequence joins TRBV16 and TRBJ1-1; 9 nucleotides align to TRBD1. Germline V gene lookup returns CDR1 KGHSY and CDR2 FQNENV. The CDR3 runs 16 residues. The trim removed 4 bases at V and 0 bases at J, leaving 6 bases unmatched. The full variable domain, in which reference TRBV16 and TRBJ1-1 provide the parts outside the CDR3, is GEEVAQTPKHLVRGEGQKAKLYCAPIKGHSYVFWYQQVLKNEFKFLISFQNENVFDETGMPKERFSAKCLPNSPCSLEIQATKLEDSAVYFCASSPRTGAMNTEAFFGQGTRLTVV.